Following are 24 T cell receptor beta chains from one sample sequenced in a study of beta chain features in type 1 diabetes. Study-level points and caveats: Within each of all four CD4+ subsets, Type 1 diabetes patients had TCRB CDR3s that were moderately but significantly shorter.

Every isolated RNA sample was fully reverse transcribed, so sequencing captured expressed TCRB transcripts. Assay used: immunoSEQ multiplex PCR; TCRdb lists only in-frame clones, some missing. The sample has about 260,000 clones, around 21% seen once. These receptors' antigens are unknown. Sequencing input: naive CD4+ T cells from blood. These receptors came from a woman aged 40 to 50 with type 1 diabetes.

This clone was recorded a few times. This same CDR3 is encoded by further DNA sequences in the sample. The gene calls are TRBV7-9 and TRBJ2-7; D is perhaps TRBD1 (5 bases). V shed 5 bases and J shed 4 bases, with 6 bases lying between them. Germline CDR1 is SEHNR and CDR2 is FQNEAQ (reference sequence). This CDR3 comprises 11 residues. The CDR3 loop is CASSRGYEQYF. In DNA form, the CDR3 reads TGTGCCAGCAGCAGGGGATACGAGCAGTACTTC.

CDR3 DNA sequence: TGCGCCAGCAGCTTAGACTCAGACTCCTACAATGAGCAGTTCTTC. It specifies CASSLDSDSYNEQFF. This sequence joins TRBV5-1 and TRBJ2-1; D gene ambiguous. Trimming took off 2 bases at V and 0 bases at J, with 9 bases between the two ends. CDR3 length: 15 residues. Germline V lookup: CDR1 SGHRS, CDR2 YFSETQ. Variable domain in full (rest from reference TRBV5-1 and TRBJ2-1): KAGVTQTPRYLIKTRGQQVTLSCSPISGHRSVSWYQQTPGQGLQFLFEYFSETQRNKGNFPGRFSGRQFSNSRSEMNVSTLELGDSALYLCASSLDSDSYNEQFFGPGTRLTVL.

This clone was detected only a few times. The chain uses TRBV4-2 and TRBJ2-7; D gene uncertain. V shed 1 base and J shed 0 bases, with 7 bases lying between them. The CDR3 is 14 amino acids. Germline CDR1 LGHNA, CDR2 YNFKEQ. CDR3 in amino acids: CASSQVGNSYEQYF. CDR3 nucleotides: TGTGCCAGCAGCCAAGTGGGCAACTCCTACGAGCAGTACTTC.

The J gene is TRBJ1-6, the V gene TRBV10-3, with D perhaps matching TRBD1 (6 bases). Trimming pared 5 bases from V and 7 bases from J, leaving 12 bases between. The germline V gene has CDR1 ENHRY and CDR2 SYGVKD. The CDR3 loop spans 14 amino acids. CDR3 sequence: CAISRTVENSPLHF. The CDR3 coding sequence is TGTGCCATCAGTCGGACAGTCGAGAATTCACCCCTCCACTTT.

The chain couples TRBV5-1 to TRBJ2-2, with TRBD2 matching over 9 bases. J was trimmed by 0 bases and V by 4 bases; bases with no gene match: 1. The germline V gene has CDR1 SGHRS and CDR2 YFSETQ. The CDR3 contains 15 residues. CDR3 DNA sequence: TGCGCCAGCAGCGGGACTAGCTCGAACACCGGGGAGCTGTTTTTT. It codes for CASSGTSSNTGELFF.

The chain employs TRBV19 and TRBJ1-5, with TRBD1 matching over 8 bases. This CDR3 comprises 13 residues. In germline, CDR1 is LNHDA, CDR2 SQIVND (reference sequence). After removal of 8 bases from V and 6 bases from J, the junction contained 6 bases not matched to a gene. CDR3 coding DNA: TGTGCCAGTTCCAGACAGGGGATTCAGCCCCAGCATTTT. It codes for CASSRQGIQPQHF.

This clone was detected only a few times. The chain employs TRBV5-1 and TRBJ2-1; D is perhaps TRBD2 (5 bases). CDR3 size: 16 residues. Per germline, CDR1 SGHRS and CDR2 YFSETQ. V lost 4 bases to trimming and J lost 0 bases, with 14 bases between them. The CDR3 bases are TGCGCCAGCAGCCTACCTGGACTCCCCTCCTACAATGAGCAGTTCTTC. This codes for CASSLPGLPSYNEQFF. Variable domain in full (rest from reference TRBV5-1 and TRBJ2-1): KAGVTQTPRYLIKTRGQQVTLSCSPISGHRSVSWYQQTPGQGLQFLFEYFSETQRNKGNFPGRFSGRQFSNSRSEMNVSTLELGDSALYLCASSLPGLPSYNEQFFGPGTRLTVL.

The CDR3: CASSQDRTGDGYTF. For the CDR3, the DNA is TGCGCCAGCAGCCAAGATCGAACAGGGGATGGCTACACCTTC. The rearrangement joins TRBV4-3 to TRBJ1-2; 7 positions agree with TRBD1. The CDR3 runs to 14 residues. The germline V gene has CDR1 LGHNA and CDR2 YSLEER. With V trimmed by 0 bases and J by 6 bases, 4 bases remained unmatched.

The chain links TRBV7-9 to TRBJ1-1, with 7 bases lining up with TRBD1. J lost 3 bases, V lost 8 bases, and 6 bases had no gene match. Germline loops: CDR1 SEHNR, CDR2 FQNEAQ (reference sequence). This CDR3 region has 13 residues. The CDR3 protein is CASAIQGDTEAFF. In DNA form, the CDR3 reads TGTGCCAGCGCCATCCAGGGGGACACTGAAGCTTTCTTT. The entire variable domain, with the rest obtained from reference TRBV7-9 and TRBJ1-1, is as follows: DTGVSQNPRHKITKRGQNVTFRCDPISEHNRLYWYRQTLGQGPEFLTYFQNEAQLEKSRLLSDRFSAERPKGSFSTLEIQRTEQGDSAMYLCASAIQGDTEAFFGQGTRLTVV.

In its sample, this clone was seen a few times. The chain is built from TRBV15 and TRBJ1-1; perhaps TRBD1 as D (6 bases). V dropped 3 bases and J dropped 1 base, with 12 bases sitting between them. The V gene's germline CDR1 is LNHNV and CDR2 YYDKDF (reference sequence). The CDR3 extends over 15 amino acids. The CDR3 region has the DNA TGTGCCACCAGCAGGCCTCCGGGACAGAACACTGAAGCTTTCTTT. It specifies CATSRPPGQNTEAFF. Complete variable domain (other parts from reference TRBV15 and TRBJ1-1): DAMVIQNPRYQVTQFGKPVTLSCSQTLNHNVMYWYQQKSSQAPKLLFHYYDKDFNNEADTPDNFQSRRPNTSFCFLDIRSPGLGDTAMYLCATSRPPGQNTEAFFGQGTRLTVV.

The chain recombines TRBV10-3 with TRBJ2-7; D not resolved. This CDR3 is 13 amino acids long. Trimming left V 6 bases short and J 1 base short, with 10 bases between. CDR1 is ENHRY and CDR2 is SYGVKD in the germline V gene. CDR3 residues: CAIRDPGSYEQYF. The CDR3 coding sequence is TGTGCCATCAGGGATCCGGGTTCCTACGAGCAGTACTTC.

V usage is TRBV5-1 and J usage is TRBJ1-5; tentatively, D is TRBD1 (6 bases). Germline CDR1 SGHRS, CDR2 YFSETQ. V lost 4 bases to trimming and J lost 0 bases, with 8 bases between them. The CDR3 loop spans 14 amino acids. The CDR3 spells CASSPTGSNQPQHF. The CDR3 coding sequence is TGCGCCAGCAGCCCGACAGGTAGCAATCAGCCCCAGCATTTT.

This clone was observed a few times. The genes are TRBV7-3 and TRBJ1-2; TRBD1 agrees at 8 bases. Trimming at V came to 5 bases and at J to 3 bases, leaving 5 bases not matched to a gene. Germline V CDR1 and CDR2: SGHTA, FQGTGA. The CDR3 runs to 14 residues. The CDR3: CASSPGQGYYGYTF. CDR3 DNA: TGTGCCAGCAGCCCCGGACAGGGATACTATGGCTACACCTTC.

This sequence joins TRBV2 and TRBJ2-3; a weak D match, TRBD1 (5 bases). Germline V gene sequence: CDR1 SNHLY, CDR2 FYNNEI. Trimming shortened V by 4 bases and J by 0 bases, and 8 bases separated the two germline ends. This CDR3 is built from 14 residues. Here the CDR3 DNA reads TGTGCCAGCAGTGTGGGGCGGAGCACAGATACGCAGTATTTT. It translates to CASSVGRSTDTQYF. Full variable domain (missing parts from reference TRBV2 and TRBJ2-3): EPEVTQTPSHQVTQMGQEVILRCVPISNHLYFYWYRQILGQKVEFLVSFYNNEISEKSEIFDDQFSVERPDGSNFTLKIRSTKLEDSAMYFCASSVGRSTDTQYFGPGTRLTVL.

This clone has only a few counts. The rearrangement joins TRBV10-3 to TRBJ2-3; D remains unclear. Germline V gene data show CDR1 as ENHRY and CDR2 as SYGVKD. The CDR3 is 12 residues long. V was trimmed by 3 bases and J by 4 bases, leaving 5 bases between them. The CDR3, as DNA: TGTGCCATCAGTGAAGCGCCAGATACGCAGTATTTT. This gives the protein CAISEAPDTQYF.

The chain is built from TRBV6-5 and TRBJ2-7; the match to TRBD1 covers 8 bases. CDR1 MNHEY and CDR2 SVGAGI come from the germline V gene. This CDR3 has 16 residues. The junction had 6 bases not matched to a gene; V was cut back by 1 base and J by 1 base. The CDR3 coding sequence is TGTGCCAGCAGTTACTACGGGACAGGAATTTCCTACGAGCAGTACTTC. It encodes CASSYYGTGISYEQYF.

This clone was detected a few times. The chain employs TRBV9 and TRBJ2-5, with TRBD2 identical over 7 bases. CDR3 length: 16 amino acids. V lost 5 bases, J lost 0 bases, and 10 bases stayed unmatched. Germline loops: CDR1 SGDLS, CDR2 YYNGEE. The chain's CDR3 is CASSPLSGVHQETQYF. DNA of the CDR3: TGTGCCAGCAGTCCCCTAAGCGGGGTGCACCAAGAGACCCAGTACTTC.

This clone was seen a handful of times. CDR3 region: CASSTGTGARKPQHF. The CDR3 bases are TGTGCCAGCTCGACCGGGACAGGGGCTAGAAAGCCCCAGCATTTT. The chain is built from TRBV28 and TRBJ1-5; 10 nucleotides match TRBD1. The CDR3 has 15 residues. V lost 8 bases and J lost 8; bases outside the gene matches: 12. Germline-derived CDR1 and CDR2 are MDHEN and SYDVKM.

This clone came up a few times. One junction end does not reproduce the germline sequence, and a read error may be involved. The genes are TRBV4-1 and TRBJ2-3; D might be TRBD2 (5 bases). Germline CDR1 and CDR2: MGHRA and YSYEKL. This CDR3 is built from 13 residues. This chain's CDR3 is CASSQRVPDTQCF. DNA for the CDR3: TGCGCCAGCAGCCAGAGGGTGCCAGATACGCAGTGTTTT.

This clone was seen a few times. CDR3 amino acids: CASSQRLPNTEAFF. For the CDR3, the DNA is TGTGCCAGCAGTCAGCGGTTACCGAACACTGAAGCTTTCTTT. This sequence joins TRBV2 and TRBJ1-1; D is ambiguous. The CDR3 is made up of 14 amino acids. V was trimmed by 5 bases and J by 1 base, leaving 11 bases between them. Germline-derived CDR1 and CDR2 are SNHLY and FYNNEI.

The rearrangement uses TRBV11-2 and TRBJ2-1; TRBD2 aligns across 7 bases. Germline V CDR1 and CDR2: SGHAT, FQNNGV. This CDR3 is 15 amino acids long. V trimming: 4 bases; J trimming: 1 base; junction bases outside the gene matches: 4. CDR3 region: CASSSTSVSYNEQFF. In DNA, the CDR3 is TGTGCCAGCAGCTCCACTAGCGTGTCCTACAATGAGCAGTTCTTC.

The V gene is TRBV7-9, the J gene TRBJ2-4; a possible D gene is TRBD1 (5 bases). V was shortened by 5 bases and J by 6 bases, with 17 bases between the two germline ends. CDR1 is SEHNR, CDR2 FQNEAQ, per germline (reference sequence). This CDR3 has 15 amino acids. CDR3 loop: CASSPAAGNGNIQYF. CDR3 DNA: TGTGCCAGCAGCCCTGCGGCAGGGAACGGAAACATTCAGTACTTC.

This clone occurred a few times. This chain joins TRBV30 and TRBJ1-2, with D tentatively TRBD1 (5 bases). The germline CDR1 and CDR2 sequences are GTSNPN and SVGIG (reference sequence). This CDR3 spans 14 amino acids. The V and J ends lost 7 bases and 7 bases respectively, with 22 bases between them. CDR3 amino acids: CASRDGRRGLGYTF. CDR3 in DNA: TGTGCCTCCAGAGACGGACGGAGGGGCCTTGGCTACACCTTC.

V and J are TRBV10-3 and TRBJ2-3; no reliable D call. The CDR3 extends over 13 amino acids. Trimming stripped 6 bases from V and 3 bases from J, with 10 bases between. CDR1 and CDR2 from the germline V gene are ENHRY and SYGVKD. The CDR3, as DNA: TGTGCCATCAGCCGAGATATGACAGATACGCAGTATTTT. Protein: CAISRDMTDTQYF.